These 2 T cell receptor beta chains were all obtained from the same sample, sequenced in a study of cytomegalovirus exposure and HLA in healthy donors. The method was immunoSEQ multiplex PCR; TCRdb's version includes in-frame clones alone and lacks a portion of them. The table includes some 63,000 clones, 89% detected once. What was sequenced was PBMCs. Receptors originate from a woman aged 18-29 years in good health and CMV-seronegative.

V is TRBV7-9 and J is TRBJ1-1, with 9 bases identical to TRBD1. Trimming took 5 bases from V and 1 from J; bases not matched to a gene: 11. Germline lookup yields CDR1 SEHNR and CDR2 FQNEAQ (reference sequence). CDR3 size: 17 residues. The CDR3 coding sequence is TGTGCCAGCAGCCCACCCGCCCGGGACAGGGCGAACACTGAAGCTTTCTTT. This sequence encodes CASSPPARDRANTEAFF.

A single count supports this clone. This chain uses TRBV6-1 with TRBJ2-7, with 8 positions matching TRBD2. The CDR3 covers 13 residues. V was pared by 7 bases and J by 6 bases, with 8 bases of the junction left unmatched. The germline gives CDR1 MNHNS, CDR2 SASEGT. CDR3 amino acids: CASIGTSNGEQYF. DNA for the CDR3: TGTGCCAGCATCGGGACTAGTAACGGCGAGCAGTACTTC.